The 16 T cell receptor beta chains listed next were all sequenced from one sample in a study of blood T cell repertoires in COVID-19. Some clones are missing from TCRdb's copy, which holds only in-frame ones; the method was immunoSEQ multiplex PCR. The sample holds approximately 100,000 clones, roughly 89% seen once. The sequenced material came from peripheral blood. The receptors stem from a human donor with COVID-19, enrolled during active disease. The donor label of this sample is uncertain.

This rearrangement joins TRBV7-9 to TRBJ1-2; D gene unclear. Trimming took off 1 base at V and 4 bases at J, with 13 bases between the two ends. The germline gives CDR1 SEHNR, CDR2 FQNEAQ (reference sequence). This CDR3 region has 15 residues. The CDR3, as DNA: TGTGCCAGCAGCTTAGGAGGGAGGGCGGCCTATGGCTACACCTTC. This codes for CASSLGGRAAYGYTF. Using reference TRBV7-9 and TRBJ1-2 for the parts outside the CDR3, the full variable domain is DTGVSQNPRHKITKRGQNVTFRCDPISEHNRLYWYRQTLGQGPEFLTYFQNEAQLEKSRLLSDRFSAERPKGSFSTLEIQRTEQGDSAMYLCASSLGGRAAYGYTFGSGTRLTVV.

This chain connects TRBV9 to TRBJ1-1; 9 bases fit TRBD1. Germline V gives CDR1 SGDLS, CDR2 YYNGEE. The J segment lost 7 bases and the V segment lost 0 bases, leaving 4 bases of the junction unmatched. The CDR3 length is 14 residues. The CDR3 spells CASSVDHRGHEAFF. CDR3 DNA sequence: TGTGCCAGCAGCGTAGATCACAGGGGGCATGAAGCTTTCTTT.

The CDR3 reads CAISESGVGGVTEAFF. The CDR3 DNA is TGTGCCATCAGTGAGTCAGGGGTAGGAGGGGTCACTGAAGCTTTCTTT. The chain links TRBV10-3 to TRBJ1-1, with D possibly TRBD1 on 5 matching bases. CDR1 is ENHRY, CDR2 SYGVKD, per germline. The CDR3 has 16 amino acids. The V end lost 0 bases, the J end lost 4 bases, and 15 bases lay between the germline ends.

The J gene is TRBJ1-2, the V gene TRBV6-6; D gene ambiguous. Germline V lookup: CDR1 MNHNY, CDR2 SVGAGI (reference sequence). The CDR3 is made up of 12 amino acids. Trimming stripped 4 bases from V and 8 bases from J, with 11 bases between. Here the CDR3 DNA reads TGTGCCAGCAGTTCTACACGGAGAGGCTACACCTTC. This gives the protein CASSSTRRGYTF.

The chain is built from TRBV3-1 (or the pseudogene TRBV3-2) and TRBJ1-1; D possibly corresponds to TRBD1 (5 bases). CDR1 and CDR2 from the germline V gene are LGHDT and YNNKEL (reference sequence). The V end lost 1 base, the J end lost 1 base, and 10 bases lay between the germline ends. The CDR3 runs 15 residues. CDR3: CASSQVNRPNTEAFF. CDR3 DNA: TGTGCCAGCAGCCAAGTAAACAGGCCGAACACTGAAGCTTTCTTT.

This clone was recorded once. The V gene is TRBV2, the J gene TRBJ2-1; 10 bases fit TRBD2. The CDR3 is made up of 20 amino acids. Looked up from germline, CDR1 is SNHLY and CDR2 is FYNNEI. The V and J ends lost 4 bases and 6 bases, in that order; junction bases with no gene match: 21. The CDR3, as DNA: TGTGCCAGCAGTGCCCCCCGGGGAGCGGGGGGGCCCGAGGTCGCCAATGAGCAGTTCTTC. It encodes CASSAPRGAGGPEVANEQFF.

The CDR3 nucleotides read TGTGCCAGCTCACCGGGACAGGGGTTAGAGGACACTGAAGCTTTCTTT. This gives the protein CASSPGQGLEDTEAFF. The chain links TRBV18 to TRBJ1-1; 10 bases agree with TRBD1. The ends lost 3 bases at V and 3 bases at J; junction bases unmatched: 7. Germline V CDR1 and CDR2: KGHSH, LQKENI. This CDR3 spans 16 amino acids.

CDR3 region: CASSPVGGTGELFF. The CDR3 DNA reads TGTGCCAGCAGCCCGGTGGGGGGAACCGGGGAGCTGTTTTTT. The chain has TRBV3-1 (or the pseudogene TRBV3-2) and TRBJ2-2, with a possible D match to TRBD2 (6 bases). Looked up from germline, CDR1 is LGHDT and CDR2 is YNNKEL (reference sequence). Trimming shortened V by 4 bases and J by 5 bases, and 11 bases separated the two germline ends. This CDR3 comprises 14 residues.

The V and J genes are TRBV21-1 and TRBJ1-6; TRBD1, as called in the table, went unchecked against the DNA. TRBV21-1 represents a pseudogene. The CDR3 runs to 14 residues. The CDR3 DNA reads as TGTGCCAGCATCCTGGACAGGGGCTCATCACCCCTCCACTTT. Its protein is CASILDRGSSPLHF.

The rearrangement links TRBV6-5 to TRBJ1-6; TRBD1 is a possible D gene (5 bases). V dropped 8 bases and J dropped 14 bases, with 16 bases sitting between them. The CDR3 spans 12 residues. CDR1 is MNHEY and CDR2 is SVGAGI in the germline V gene. For the CDR3, the DNA is TGTGCCAGCGACCGGGGGGAAGCGGCCCTCCACTTT. Amino acids: CASDRGEAALHF.

The J gene is TRBJ2-7, the V gene TRBV2, with 9 positions matching TRBD2. This CDR3 has 14 amino acids. V was pared by 10 bases and J by 6 bases, with 13 bases of the junction left unmatched. Germline-derived CDR1 and CDR2 are SNHLY and FYNNEI. The CDR3 sequence is CATRAERGATEQYF. In DNA form, the CDR3 reads TGTGCCACCCGAGCGGAGCGGGGGGCGACCGAGCAGTACTTC.

This chain joins TRBV27 and TRBJ1-1; 8 nucleotides match TRBD1. Trimming at V came to 4 bases and at J to 1 base, leaving 17 bases not matched to a gene. CDR1 is MNHEY and CDR2 is SMNVEV in the germline V gene (reference sequence). There are 19 residues in the CDR3. The CDR3 sequence is CASSSLMPPLTGGNTEAFF. In DNA form, the CDR3 reads TGTGCCAGCAGTTCACTTATGCCCCCTCTAACAGGGGGGAACACTGAAGCTTTCTTT.

The rearrangement joins TRBV18 to TRBJ2-3; D not resolved. Germline assignment: CDR1 KGHSH and CDR2 LQKENI. Between the trimmed V and J ends, which lost 1 base and 0 bases, there was a span of 14 bases. The CDR3 contains 17 residues. CDR3 nucleotide sequence: TGTGCCAGCTCACCACTAAGCGTCAGCTCTAGCACAGATACGCAGTATTTT. This sequence encodes CASSPLSVSSSTDTQYF.

The V and J genes are TRBV5-1 and TRBJ2-5; D possibly corresponds to TRBD1 (5 bases). There are 16 residues in the CDR3. Germline CDR1 and CDR2: SGHRS and YFSETQ. Trimming took 2 bases from V and 0 from J, leaving 14 bases between them. The CDR3 bases are TGCGCCAGCAGCTTTAGCTGGGGCCCGTACCAAGAGACCCAGTACTTC. It specifies CASSFSWGPYQETQYF.

The V call is TRBV11-2, the J call TRBJ2-7, with a tentative D call TRBD1 (6 bases). The germline gives CDR1 SGHAT, CDR2 FQNNGV. The CDR3 length is 15 residues. The V end was cut by 5 bases, the J end by 2 bases, with 16 bases between. The DNA for the CDR3 is TGTGCCAGCAGCCCGACAGGTGGGTTCCCCTACGAGCAGTACTTC. Translation: CASSPTGGFPYEQYF.

V is TRBV24-1 and J is TRBJ2-1; 11 bases agree with TRBD2. Trimming removed 4 bases from V and 5 bases from J; junction bases left unmatched: 6. This CDR3 has 16 residues. Germline loops: CDR1 KGHDR, CDR2 SFDVKD. The CDR3 loop is CATSDYSGRDNNEQFF. Written as DNA, the CDR3 is TGTGCCACCAGTGACTATAGCGGGAGGGATAACAATGAGCAGTTCTTC.